This TCR beta chain was identified in a study of blood T cell repertoires in COVID-19. About the research overall: COVID-19 samples, acute and convalescent, were from the United States, Italy and Spain.

Germline V CDR1 and CDR2: MGHRA, YSYEKL. The CDR3 consists of 17 residues. V dropped 3 bases and J dropped 7; count of bases not matched to a gene: 13. Original analysis: Amplification with reference gene primers provided the estimates of nucleated cell counts. The repertoire was sequenced with immunoSEQ multiplex PCR; TCRdb's copy has only in-frame clones and lacks some. V and J calls and clone size are those listed in that table; D and trimming were worked out from the DNA. The sample includes over 200,000 clones, more than 70% of them seen just once. The specimen sequenced was peripheral blood. This receptor was obtained from a man aged 35 to 55 with active or convalescent COVID-19. The chain recombines TRBV4-1 with TRBJ1-4; 8 bases match TRBD1. In DNA, the CDR3 is TGCGCCAGCAGCCATGGGGGGGCTGACAGGGGTGGTGAAAAACTGTTTTTT. Residues: CASSHGGADRGGEKLFF.